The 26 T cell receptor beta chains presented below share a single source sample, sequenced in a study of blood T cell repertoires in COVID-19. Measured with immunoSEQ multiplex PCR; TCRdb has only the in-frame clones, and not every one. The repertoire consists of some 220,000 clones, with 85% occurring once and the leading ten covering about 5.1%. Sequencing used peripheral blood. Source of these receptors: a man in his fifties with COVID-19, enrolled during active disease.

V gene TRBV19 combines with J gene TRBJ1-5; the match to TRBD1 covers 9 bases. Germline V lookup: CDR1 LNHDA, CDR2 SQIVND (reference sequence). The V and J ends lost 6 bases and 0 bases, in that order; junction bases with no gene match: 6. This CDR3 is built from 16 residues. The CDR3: CASRLGTGLSNQPQHF. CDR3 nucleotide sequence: TGTGCCAGTAGGCTCGGGACAGGGCTTAGCAATCAGCCCCAGCATTTT.

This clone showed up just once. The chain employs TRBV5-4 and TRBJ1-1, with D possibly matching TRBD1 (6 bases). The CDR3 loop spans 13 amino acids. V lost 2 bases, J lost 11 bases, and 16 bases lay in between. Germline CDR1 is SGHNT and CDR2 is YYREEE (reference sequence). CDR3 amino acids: CASSLNRDQSAFF. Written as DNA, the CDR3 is TGTGCCAGCAGCTTAAACAGGGACCAGTCGGCTTTCTTT.

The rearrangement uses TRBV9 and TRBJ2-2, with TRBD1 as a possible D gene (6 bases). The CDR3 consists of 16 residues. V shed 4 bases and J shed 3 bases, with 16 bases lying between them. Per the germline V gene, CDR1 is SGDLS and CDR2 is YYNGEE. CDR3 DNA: TGTGCCAGCAGCCCCGACGGGCAGGGGTACACCGGGGAGCTGTTTTTT. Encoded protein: CASSPDGQGYTGELFF.

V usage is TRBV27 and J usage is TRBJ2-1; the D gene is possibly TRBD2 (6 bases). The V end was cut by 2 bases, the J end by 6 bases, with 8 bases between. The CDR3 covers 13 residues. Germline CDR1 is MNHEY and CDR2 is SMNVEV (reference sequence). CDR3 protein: CASSLGGANEQFF. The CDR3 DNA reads TGTGCCAGCAGTTTAGGCGGGGCCAATGAGCAGTTCTTC.

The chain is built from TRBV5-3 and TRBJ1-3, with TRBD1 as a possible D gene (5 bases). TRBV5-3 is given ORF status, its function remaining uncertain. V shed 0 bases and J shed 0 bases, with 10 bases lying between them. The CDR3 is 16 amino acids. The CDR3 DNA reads TGTGCCAGAAGCTTGGCCGACAGCTTCTCTGGAAACACCATATATTTT. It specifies CARSLADSFSGNTIYF.

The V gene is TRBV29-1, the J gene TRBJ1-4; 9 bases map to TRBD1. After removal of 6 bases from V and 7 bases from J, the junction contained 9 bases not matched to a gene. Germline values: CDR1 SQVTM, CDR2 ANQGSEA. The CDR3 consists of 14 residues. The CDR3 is CSVSPGTGTEKLFF. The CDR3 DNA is TGCAGCGTATCACCAGGGACAGGGACTGAAAAACTGTTTTTT. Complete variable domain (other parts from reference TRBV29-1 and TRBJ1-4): SAVISQKPSRDICQRGTSLTIQCQVDSQVTMMFWYRQQPGQSLTLIATANQGSEATYESGFVIDKFPISRPNLTFSTLTVSNMSPEDSSIYLCSVSPGTGTEKLFFGSGTQLSVL.

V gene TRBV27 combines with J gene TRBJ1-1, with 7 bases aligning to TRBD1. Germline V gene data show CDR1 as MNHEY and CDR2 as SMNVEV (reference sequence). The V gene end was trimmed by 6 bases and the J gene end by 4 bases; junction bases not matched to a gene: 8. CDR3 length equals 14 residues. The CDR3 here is CASRTRQGITEAFF. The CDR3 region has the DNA TGTGCCAGCAGGACCCGACAGGGAATCACTGAAGCTTTCTTT.

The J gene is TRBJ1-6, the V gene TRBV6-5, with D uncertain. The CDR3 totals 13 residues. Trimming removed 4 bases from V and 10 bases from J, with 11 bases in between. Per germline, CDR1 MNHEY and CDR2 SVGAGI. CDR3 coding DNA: TGTGCCAGCAGTTCTCCCATGGGCTCACCCCTCCACTTT. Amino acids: CASSSPMGSPLHF.

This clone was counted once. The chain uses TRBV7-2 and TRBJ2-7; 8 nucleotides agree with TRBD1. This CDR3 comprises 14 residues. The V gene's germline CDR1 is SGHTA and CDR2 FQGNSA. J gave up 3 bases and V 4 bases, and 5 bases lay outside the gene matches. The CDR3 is CASSSIGTGYEQYF. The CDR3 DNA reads TGTGCCAGCAGCTCGATCGGGACAGGCTACGAGCAGTACTTC. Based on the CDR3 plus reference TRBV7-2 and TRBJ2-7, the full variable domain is GAGVSQSPSNKVTEKGKDVELRCDPISGHTALYWYRQSLGQGLEFLIYFQGNSAPDKSGLPSDRFSAERTGGSVSTLTIQRTQQEDSAVYLCASSSIGTGYEQYFGPGTRLTVT.

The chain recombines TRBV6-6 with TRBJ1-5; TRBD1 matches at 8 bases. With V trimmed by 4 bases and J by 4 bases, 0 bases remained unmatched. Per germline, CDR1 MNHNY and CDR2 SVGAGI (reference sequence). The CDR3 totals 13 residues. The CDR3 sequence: CASSWDRNQPQHF. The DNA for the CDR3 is TGTGCCAGCAGTTGGGACAGGAATCAGCCCCAGCATTTT.

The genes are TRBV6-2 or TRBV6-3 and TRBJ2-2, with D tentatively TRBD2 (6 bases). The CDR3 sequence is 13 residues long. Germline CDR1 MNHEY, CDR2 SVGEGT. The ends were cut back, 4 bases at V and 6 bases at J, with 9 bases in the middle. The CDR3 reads CASSSSSAGELFF. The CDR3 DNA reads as TGTGCCAGCAGTTCGTCTAGCGCCGGGGAGCTGTTTTTT.

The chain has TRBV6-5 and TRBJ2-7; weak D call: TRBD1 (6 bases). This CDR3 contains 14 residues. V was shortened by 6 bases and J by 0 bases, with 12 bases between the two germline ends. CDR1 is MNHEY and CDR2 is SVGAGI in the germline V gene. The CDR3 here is CASRRQGTSYEQYF. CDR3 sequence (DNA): TGTGCCAGCAGGCGTCAGGGGACCTCCTACGAGCAGTACTTC.

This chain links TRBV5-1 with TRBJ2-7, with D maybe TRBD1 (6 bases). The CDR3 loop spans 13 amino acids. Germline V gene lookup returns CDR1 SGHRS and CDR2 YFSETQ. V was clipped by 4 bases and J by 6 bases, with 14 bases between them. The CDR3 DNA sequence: TGCGCCAGCAGCACGTTATCAGGGGCCGAGCAGTACTTC. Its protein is CASSTLSGAEQYF.

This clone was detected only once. CDR3 DNA sequence: TGTGCCAGCAGTCCTACCACAGGGGGAAACACTGAAGCTTTCTTT. Its protein product is CASSPTTGGNTEAFF. The chain carries TRBV7-8 and TRBJ1-1; 8 nucleotides line up with TRBD1. After removal of 6 bases from V and 2 bases from J, the junction contained 8 bases not matched to a gene. CDR1 is SGHVS and CDR2 is FQNEAQ in the germline V gene. The CDR3 runs to 15 residues.

The CDR3 DNA follows: TGTGCCAGCAGCCACCCGACAGGGGACTCCTACGAGCAGTACTTC. This gives the protein CASSHPTGDSYEQYF. The chain links TRBV6-2 or TRBV6-3 to TRBJ2-7, with 8 bases matching TRBD1. The CDR3 totals 15 residues. With 6 bases clipped from V and 0 bases from J, the junction kept 7 bases outside the gene matches. Germline V gene data show CDR1 as MNHEY and CDR2 as SVGEGT.

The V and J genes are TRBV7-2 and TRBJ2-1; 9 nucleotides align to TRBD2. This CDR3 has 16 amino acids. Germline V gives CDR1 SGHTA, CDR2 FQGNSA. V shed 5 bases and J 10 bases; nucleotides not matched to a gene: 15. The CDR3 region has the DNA TGTGCCAGCAGCCAGACCGGGACTAGCCCCGTATTAGAGCAGTTCTTC. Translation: CASSQTGTSPVLEQFF.

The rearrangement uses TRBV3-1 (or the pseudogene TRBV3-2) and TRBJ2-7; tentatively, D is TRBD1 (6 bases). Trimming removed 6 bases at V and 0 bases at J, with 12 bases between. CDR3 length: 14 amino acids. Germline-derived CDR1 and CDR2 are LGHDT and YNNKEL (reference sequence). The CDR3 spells CASSRTEFSYEQYF. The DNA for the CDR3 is TGTGCCAGCAGTAGGACAGAGTTCTCCTACGAGCAGTACTTC.

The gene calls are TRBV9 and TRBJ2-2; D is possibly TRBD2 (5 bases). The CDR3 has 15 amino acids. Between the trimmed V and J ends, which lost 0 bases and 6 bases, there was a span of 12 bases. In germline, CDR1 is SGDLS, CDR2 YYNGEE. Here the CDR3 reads CASSVAPLDSGELFF. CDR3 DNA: TGTGCCAGCAGCGTAGCCCCTCTGGACTCCGGGGAGCTGTTTTTT.

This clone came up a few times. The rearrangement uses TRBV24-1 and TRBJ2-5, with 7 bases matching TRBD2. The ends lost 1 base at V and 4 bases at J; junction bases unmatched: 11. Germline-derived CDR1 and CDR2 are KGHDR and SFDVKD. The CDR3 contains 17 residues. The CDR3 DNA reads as TGTGCCACCAGTGATTTCTTCGGCGGGGGAGGATCAGAGACCCAGTACTTC. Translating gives CATSDFFGGGGSETQYF.

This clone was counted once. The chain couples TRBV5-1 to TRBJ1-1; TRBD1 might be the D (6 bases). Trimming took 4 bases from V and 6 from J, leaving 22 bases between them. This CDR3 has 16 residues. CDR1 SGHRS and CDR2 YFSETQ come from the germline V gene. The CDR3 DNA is TGCGCCAGCAGCCCCCAGGGGAAAAGGTTTTCGGCTGAAGCTTTCTTT. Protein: CASSPQGKRFSAEAFF.

In DNA, the CDR3 is TGTGCCAGCAGTCCAAGCGGGGAAAACATTCAGTACTTC. It specifies CASSPSGENIQYF. V and J are TRBV6-6 and TRBJ2-4; 7 bases align to TRBD2. The CDR3 consists of 13 residues. The germline gives CDR1 MNHNY, CDR2 SVGAGI (reference sequence). V shed 5 bases and J 5 bases; nucleotides not matched to a gene: 3.

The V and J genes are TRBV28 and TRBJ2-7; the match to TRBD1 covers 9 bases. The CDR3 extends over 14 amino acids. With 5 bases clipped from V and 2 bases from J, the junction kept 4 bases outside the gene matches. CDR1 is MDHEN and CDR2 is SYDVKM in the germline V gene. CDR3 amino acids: CASSERQGAYEQYF. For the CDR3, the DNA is TGTGCCAGCAGTGAAAGACAGGGGGCCTACGAGCAGTACTTC.

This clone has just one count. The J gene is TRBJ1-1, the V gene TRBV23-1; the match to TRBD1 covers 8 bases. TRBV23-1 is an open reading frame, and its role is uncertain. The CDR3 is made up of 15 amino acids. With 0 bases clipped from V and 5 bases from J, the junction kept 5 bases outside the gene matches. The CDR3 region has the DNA TGCGCCAGCAGTCAATCGCAGGGGGCAAGGACTGAAGCTTTCTTT. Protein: CASSQSQGARTEAFF.

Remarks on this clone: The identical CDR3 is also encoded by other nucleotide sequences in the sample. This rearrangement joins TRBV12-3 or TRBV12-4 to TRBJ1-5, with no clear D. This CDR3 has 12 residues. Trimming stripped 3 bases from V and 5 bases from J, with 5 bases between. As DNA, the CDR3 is TGTGCCAGCAGTTTGCGGGATCAGCCCCAGCATTTT. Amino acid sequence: CASSLRDQPQHF.

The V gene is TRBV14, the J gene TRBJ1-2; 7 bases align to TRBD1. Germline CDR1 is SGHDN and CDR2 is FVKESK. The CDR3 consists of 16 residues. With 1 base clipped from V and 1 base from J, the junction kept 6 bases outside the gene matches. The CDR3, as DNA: TGTGCCAGCAGCCAAGTTACGGGACAGCTTAACTATGGCTACACCTTC. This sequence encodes CASSQVTGQLNYGYTF.

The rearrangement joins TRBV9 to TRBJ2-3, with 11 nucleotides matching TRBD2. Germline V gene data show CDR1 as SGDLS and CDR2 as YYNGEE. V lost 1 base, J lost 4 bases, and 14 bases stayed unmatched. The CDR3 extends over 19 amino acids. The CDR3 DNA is TGTGCCAGCAGCGTAAGCCTGGAAGGGTTAGCGGGGGGGCCAGATACGCAGTATTTT. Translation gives CASSVSLEGLAGGPDTQYF.